Following are 3 T cell receptor beta chains from one sample sequenced in a study of Graves' ophthalmopathy and Graves' hyperthyroidism. Amplified TCR beta CDR3 regions were obtained using RNA transcripts as template. Amplification began with first-round RT-PCR using HTBI primers, then second-round multiplex PCR was performed. From the multiplex PCR reads, TCRdb called clonotypes with MiXCR, one entry per CDR3 protein. This table holds some 350,000 distinct CDR3 sequences, about 15% found once. The specimen was peripheral blood. The receptors were gathered from an adult woman with stable Graves' hyperthyroidism.

This clonotype occurred many times. The gene calls are TRBV28 and TRBJ2-5; 14 bases align to TRBD2. Looked up from germline, CDR1 is MDHEN and CDR2 is SYDVKM. This CDR3 is built from 16 residues. With V trimmed by 3 bases and J by 4 bases, 4 bases remained unmatched. The CDR3 region has the DNA TGTGCCAGCAGTTTTCGACTAGCGGGAGGGCCAGAGACCCAGTACTTC. Its protein is CASSFRLAGGPETQYF.

The sample holds many counts of this clonotype. The chain has TRBV6-2 or TRBV6-3 and TRBJ2-3; unclear D gene. V was pared by 2 bases and J by 6 bases, with 12 bases between. This CDR3 contains 14 residues. The germline V gene encodes CDR1 MNHEY and CDR2 SVGEGT. The CDR3 loop reads CASSYVGTYDTQYF. CDR3 nucleotide sequence: TGTGCCAGCAGTTACGTGGGAACGTACGATACGCAGTATTTT.

This clonotype was detected a few times. The chain is built from TRBV3-1 and TRBJ2-2; D unclear. Germline V gene sequence: CDR1 LGHDT, CDR2 YNNKEL (reference sequence). V lost 1 base and J lost 6, with 6 bases in between. The CDR3 is 13 amino acids. The CDR3 reads CASSQVIPGELFF. The CDR3 DNA is TGTGCCAGCAGCCAAGTGATTCCCGGGGAGCTGTTTTTT.